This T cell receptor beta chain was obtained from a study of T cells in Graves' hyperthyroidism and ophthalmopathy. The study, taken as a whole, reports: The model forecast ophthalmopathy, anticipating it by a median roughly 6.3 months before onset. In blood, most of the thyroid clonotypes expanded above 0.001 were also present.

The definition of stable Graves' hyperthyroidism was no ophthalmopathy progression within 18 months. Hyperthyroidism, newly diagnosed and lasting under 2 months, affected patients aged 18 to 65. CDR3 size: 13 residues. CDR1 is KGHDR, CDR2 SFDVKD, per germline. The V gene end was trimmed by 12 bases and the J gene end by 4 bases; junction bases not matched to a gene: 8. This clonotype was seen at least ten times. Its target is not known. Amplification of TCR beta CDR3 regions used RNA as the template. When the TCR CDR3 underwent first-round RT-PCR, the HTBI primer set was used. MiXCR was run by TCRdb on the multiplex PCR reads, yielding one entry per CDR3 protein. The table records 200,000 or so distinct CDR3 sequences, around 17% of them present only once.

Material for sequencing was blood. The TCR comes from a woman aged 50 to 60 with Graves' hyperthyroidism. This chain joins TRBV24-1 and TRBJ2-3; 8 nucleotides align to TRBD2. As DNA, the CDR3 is TGTGCCGTACTTAGCGGGAACGCAGATACGCAGTATTTT. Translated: CAVLSGNADTQYF.